Given below is one T cell receptor beta chain in context. Germline V gene sequence: CDR1 MDHEN, CDR2 SYDVKM. V lost 5 bases to trimming and J lost 4 bases; unmatched junction nucleotides: 12. CDR3 length: 17 amino acids. The data belong to a study of blood T cell repertoires in COVID-19. Study overall: The samples span acute and convalescent COVID-19 from the United States, Italy and Spain. T cells, B-cell-depleted T cells, or PBMCs provided the cDNA or gDNA that served as material.

Study processing details: Reference gene primer amplification yielded estimated nucleated cell counts. Clones were sequenced by immunoSEQ multiplex PCR, and TCRdb holds only the in-frame ones, with some missing. D and trimming were read from the DNA, whereas the V and J calls and clone size are those reported in that table. This sample yields about 360,000 clones, of which around four fifths are seen a single time; just under 3% belongs to the top ten. Material: peripheral blood. The TCR originated in a man younger than 45 with active or convalescent COVID-19. J is TRBJ2-5 and V is TRBV28, with 11 bases matching TRBD2. For the CDR3, the DNA is TGTGCCAGCAGTCCTTTACTAGCGGGAGTGTCCAGAGAGACCCAGTACTTC. This sequence encodes CASSPLLAGVSRETQYF.